The 5 T cell receptor beta chains given below trace back to one sample, sequenced in a study of spatial heterogeneity in lung cancer. Via MiXCR, TCRdb re-called the 5' RACE reads, giving one row per CDR3 protein. The sample records around 92,000 distinct CDR3 sequences, over 9.5% being singletons. Documented time point: sample taken at primary tumor resection. Sequencing was performed on whole RNA extracted from tumor and nontumor lung tissue, or from frozen PBMC, and the material was left unsorted. The sequences come from PBMCs, collected at surgery. The receptor source for this set is a male donor with early-stage non-small cell lung cancer.

The rearrangement uses TRBV30 and TRBJ1-1; D not certain. The CDR3 spans 12 residues. V lost 1 base, J lost 3 bases, and 6 bases lay in between. CDR1 and CDR2 from the germline V gene are GTSNPN and SVGIG (reference sequence). CDR3 bases: TGTGCCTGGAGTGCGGGTTACACTGAAGCTTTCTTT. Translated: CAWSAGYTEAFF.

This clonotype was counted between two and nine times. The chain carries TRBV10-3 and TRBJ2-3, with 15 positions matching TRBD2. CDR3 length: 16 amino acids. V lost 0 bases to trimming and J lost 14 bases; unmatched junction nucleotides: 9. CDR1 ENHRY and CDR2 SYGVKD come from the germline V gene. The chain's CDR3 is CAISESGLAGGPSMYF. CDR3 sequence (DNA): TGTGCCATCAGTGAGTCGGGACTAGCGGGGGGCCCTTCGATGTATTTT.

This clonotype was detected a few times. The V call is TRBV28, the J call TRBJ2-7; D remains ambiguous. Between the trimmed V and J ends, which lost 8 bases and 1 base, there was a span of 18 bases. Per germline, CDR1 MDHEN and CDR2 SYDVKM. The CDR3 is 15 residues long. The CDR3: CASPPNPDVSYEQYF. The CDR3 coding sequence is TGTGCCAGCCCCCCAAACCCAGACGTTTCCTACGAGCAGTACTTC.

The chain is built from TRBV27 and TRBJ2-3, with 7 nucleotides matching TRBD1. This CDR3 spans 18 amino acids. The V and J ends lost 4 bases and 5 bases, in that order; junction bases with no gene match: 18. Germline loops: CDR1 MNHEY, CDR2 SMNVEV (reference sequence). In DNA form, the CDR3 reads TGTGCCAGCAGTTCATTCCCTTATCGGACAGGCCGTCGAGATACGCAGTATTTT. Protein sequence: CASSSFPYRTGRRDTQYF.

This clonotype has a handful of counts. The V and J genes are TRBV6-2 or TRBV6-3 and TRBJ2-1, with a possible D match to TRBD1 (6 bases). V was shortened by 6 bases and J by 8 bases, with 20 bases between the two germline ends. The CDR3 runs to 15 residues. Germline V gene lookup returns CDR1 MNHEY and CDR2 SVGEGT. The CDR3 nucleotides are TGTGCCAGCAGCCCCTCCGGGACAAGCGTACATGAGCAGTTCTTC. Translated, it gives CASSPSGTSVHEQFF.